This T cell receptor (beta chain) was captured in a study of blood T cell repertoires in COVID-19. Across the study: COVID-19 samples collected from the United States, Italy and Spain covered acute and convalescent phases. T cells, B-cell-depleted T cells, or PBMCs provided the cDNA or gDNA that served as material.

The CDR3 consists of 17 residues. Germline CDR1 reads SGDLS; CDR2 reads YYNGEE. V lost 3 bases, J lost 0 bases, and 17 bases lay in between. Per the original methods: The assay estimated nucleated cells by amplifying reference gene primers. The data were produced by immunoSEQ multiplex PCR, yet TCRdb's version contains in-frame clones alone and is incomplete. The V and J calls and clone size were taken over from that table, and D and trimming were inferred from the DNA. The sample lists approximately 140,000 clones; around nine tenths were seen once. Specimen: peripheral blood. This clonotype was obtained from a middle-aged man with active or convalescent COVID-19. The rearrangement uses TRBV9 and TRBJ2-3; D perhaps matches TRBD1 (6 bases). CDR3 sequence reads: CASSGGGWGSSTDTQYF. The CDR3 DNA reads TGTGCCAGCAGCGGAGGGGGATGGGGGAGTAGCACAGATACGCAGTATTTT.